The TCR beta chain described here comes from a study of blood T cell repertoires in COVID-19 (TCRdb year 2020). Describing the broader study: Samples covering the acute and convalescent phases of COVID-19 were provided by collaborators in the United States, Italy and Spain. The material from the prospective study consisted of cDNA or gDNA derived from T cells, B-cell-depleted T cells, or PBMCs. Subjects who had been exposed to COVID-19, were actively infected with it, or had recovered from it provided the deeply sampled blood TCRbeta repertoires that made up the dataset. A freely available public database, intended as a resource for researchers studying the immune response to SARS-CoV-2, is where the repertoires were released. The samples were drawn from two sources: the first 160 participants of the ongoing ImmuneRACE study, and approximately 1,300 subjects contributed by 6 global collaborators. The sample metadata nearly always contained a de-identified subject ID, COVID-19 status, age in years and sex. Where available, HLA class I and class II types were obtained from metadata supplied by the sample provider rather than from assay-based typing. Results and caveats for the whole study, not just this receptor: How much clinical and demographic metadata was included differed by source and by participant, and the metadata was provided uncurated.

The collaborating institutions used their own protocols to collect whole blood in K2EDTA tubes. For TCRbeta analysis, collaborators shipped samples in one of three forms: frozen whole blood, isolated PBMCs, or DNA extracted from either of those sample types. Comments on this clone: Its antigen is not yet known. Qualities for individual bases were not recorded, and no much larger clone is one base off.

Via the germline V gene, CDR1 is ENHRY and CDR2 SYGVKD. From the cysteine up to the phenylalanine, the CDR3 has a length of 13 residues. Only the CDR3 part of the read is kept: 39 bases, read in frame from the first base. The V end gives up 6 bases and the J end 5 bases, leaving 6 bases in the junction not matched to a gene. TCRbeta CDR3 regions were amplified from genomic DNA by means of the immunoSEQ Assay, a bias-controlled multiplex PCR. Concerning the study's data processing: Nucleated cell counts per sample were estimated from amplification of reference gene primers within the assay. To quantify the absolute abundance of each unique TCRbeta CDR3 rearrangement, sequence reads were collapsed and filtered. For each sample, productive Simpson clonality was calculated as the square root of Simpson's diversity index across productive rearrangements. In its TCRdb copy, this immuneACCESS table keeps in-frame sequences only and misses some clones. Where compared with another copy, unresolved V genes explain less than half of these, and the others have no known cause. Clone size and the V and J calls come from that table; the DNA yielded D and trimming. For this sample there are about 56,000 clones; less than 90% appear just once. The ten largest make up 10% to 15% of the sample.

Sequences were obtained from peripheral blood. The sequence derives from a woman aged 80 or over with acute or convalescent COVID-19. The receptor chain draws on TRBV10-3 and TRBJ2-5; TRBD1 lines up with 7 middle nucleotides. The CDR3 protein: CAISPGGRETQYF. The nucleotides are TGTGCCATCAGCCCAGGGGGTCGGGAGACCCAGTACTTC.